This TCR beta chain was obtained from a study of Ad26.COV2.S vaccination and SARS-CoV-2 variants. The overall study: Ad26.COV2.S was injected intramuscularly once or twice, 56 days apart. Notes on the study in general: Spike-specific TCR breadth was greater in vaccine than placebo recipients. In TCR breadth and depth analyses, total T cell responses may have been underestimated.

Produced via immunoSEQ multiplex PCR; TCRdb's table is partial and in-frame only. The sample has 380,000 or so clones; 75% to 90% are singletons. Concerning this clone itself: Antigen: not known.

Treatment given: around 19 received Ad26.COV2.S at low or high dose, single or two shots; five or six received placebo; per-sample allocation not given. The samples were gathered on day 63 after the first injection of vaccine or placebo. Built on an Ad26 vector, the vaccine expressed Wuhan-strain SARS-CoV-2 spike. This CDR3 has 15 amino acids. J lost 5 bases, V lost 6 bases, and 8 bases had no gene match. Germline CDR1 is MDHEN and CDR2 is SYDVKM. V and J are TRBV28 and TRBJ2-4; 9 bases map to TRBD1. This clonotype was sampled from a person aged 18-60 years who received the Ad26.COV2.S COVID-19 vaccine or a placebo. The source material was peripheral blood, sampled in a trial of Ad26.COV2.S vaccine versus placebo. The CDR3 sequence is CASRSTRDRENIQYF. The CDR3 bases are TGTGCCAGCAGATCAACCCGGGACAGGGAAAACATTCAGTACTTC.